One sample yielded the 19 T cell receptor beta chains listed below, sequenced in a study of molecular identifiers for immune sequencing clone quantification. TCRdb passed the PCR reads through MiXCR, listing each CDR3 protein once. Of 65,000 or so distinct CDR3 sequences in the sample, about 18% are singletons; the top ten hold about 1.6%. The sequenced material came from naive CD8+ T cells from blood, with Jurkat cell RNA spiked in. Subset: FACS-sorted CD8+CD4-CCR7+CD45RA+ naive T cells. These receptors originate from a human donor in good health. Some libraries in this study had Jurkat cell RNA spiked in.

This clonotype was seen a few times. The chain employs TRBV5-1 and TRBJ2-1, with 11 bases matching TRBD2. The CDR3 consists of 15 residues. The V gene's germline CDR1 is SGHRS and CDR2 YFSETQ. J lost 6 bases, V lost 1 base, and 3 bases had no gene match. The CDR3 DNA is TGCGCCAGCAGCTTGACTAGCGGGAGTGGCAATGAGCAGTTCTTC. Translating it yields CASSLTSGSGNEQFF.

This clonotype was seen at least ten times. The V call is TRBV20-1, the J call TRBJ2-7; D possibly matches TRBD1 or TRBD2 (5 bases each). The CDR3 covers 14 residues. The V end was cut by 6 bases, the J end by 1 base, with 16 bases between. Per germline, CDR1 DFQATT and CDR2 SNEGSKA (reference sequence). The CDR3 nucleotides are TGCAGTGCAGTGGAGCAGGGAGCGTCCTACGAGCAGTACTTC. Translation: CSAVEQGASYEQYF.

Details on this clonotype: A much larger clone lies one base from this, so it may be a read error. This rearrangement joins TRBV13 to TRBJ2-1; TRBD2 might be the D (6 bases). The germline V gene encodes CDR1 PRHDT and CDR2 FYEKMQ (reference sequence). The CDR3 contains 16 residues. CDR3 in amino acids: CASSEAAGPGGNERFF. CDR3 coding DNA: TGTGCCAGCAGCGAGGCCGCGGGGCCCGGTGGCAATGAGCGGTTCTTC.

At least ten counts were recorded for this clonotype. CDR3 bases: TGTGCCAGCAGCTTGGGACTAGCGGGCCACCTAAACAATGAGCAGTTCTTC. Protein sequence: CASSLGLAGHLNNEQFF. This rearrangement joins TRBV7-9 to TRBJ2-1; 12 bases match TRBD2. Germline CDR1 is SEHNR and CDR2 is FQNEAQ (reference sequence). The CDR3 runs to 17 residues. J lost 5 bases, V lost 3 bases, and 8 bases had no gene match.

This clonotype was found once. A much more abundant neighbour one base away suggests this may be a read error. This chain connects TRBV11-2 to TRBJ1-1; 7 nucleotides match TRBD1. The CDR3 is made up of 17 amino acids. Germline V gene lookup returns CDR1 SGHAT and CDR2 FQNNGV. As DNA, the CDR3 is TGTGCCAACAGCTCGGCCGGGACAGCTATTATGAACACTGAAGCTTTCTTT. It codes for CANSSAGTAIMNTEAFF.

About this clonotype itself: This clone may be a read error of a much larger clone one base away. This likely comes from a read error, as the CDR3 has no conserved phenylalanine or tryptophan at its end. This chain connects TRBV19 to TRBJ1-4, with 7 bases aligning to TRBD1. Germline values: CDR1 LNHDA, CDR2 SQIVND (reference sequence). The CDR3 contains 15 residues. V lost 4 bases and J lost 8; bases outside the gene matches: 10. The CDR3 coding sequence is TGTGCCAGTAGTACAACGACAGGGTTAGGAGAAAAACTGTTTCTT. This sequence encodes CASSTTTGLGEKLFL.

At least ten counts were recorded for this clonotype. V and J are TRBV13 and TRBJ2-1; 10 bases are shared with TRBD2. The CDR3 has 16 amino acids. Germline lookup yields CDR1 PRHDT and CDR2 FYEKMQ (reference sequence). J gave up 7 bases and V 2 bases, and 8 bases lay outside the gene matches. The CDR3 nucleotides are TGTGCCAGCAGCTTAACCCCAGCGGGAGGGGAAAATGAGCAGTTCTTC. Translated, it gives CASSLTPAGGENEQFF.

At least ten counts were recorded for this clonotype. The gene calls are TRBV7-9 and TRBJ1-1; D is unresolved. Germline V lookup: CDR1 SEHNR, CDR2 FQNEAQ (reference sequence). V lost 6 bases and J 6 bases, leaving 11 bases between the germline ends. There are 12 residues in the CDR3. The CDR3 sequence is CASSPGFAEAFF. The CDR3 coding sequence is TGTGCCAGCAGTCCTGGTTTTGCTGAAGCTTTCTTT.

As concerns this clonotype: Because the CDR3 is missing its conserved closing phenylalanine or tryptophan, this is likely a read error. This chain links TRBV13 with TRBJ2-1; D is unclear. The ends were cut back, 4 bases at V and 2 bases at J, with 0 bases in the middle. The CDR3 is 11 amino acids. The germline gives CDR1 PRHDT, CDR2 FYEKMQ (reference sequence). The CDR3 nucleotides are TGTGCCAGCAGCTCCTACAATGAGCAGTTCCTC. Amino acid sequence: CASSSYNEQFL.

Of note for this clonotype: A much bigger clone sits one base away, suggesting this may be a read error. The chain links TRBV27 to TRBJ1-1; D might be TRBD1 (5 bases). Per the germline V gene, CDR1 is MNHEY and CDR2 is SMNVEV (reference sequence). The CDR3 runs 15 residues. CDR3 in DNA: TGTGCCAGCAGTTCTGGAGGTACTTGGGGCACTGAAGCTTCCTTT. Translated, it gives CASSSGGTWGTEASF.

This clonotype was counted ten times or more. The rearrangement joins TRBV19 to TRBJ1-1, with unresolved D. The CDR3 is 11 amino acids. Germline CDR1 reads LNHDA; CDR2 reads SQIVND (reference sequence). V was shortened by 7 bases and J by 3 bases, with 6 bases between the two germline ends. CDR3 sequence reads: CASTLDTEAFF. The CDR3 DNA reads TGTGCCAGTACCCTGGACACTGAAGCTTTCTTT.

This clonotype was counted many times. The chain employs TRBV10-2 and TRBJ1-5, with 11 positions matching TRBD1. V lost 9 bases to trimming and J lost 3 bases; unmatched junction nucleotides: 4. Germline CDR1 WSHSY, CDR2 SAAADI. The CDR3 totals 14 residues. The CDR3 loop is CASWDRGYNQPQHF. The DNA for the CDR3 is TGCGCCAGTTGGGACAGGGGGTACAATCAGCCCCAGCATTTT.

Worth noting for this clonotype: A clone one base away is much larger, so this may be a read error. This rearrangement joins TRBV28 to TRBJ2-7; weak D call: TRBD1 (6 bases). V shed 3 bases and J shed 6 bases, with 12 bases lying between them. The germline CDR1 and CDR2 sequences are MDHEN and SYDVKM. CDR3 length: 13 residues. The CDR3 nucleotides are TGTGCCAGCAGTTTGGGCAGGGGAAGCGAGCAGTACTTC. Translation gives CASSLGRGSEQYF.

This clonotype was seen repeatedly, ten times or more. The CDR3 spells CASTPTVSNQPQHF. The CDR3, as DNA: TGTGCCAGTACCCCGACAGTGAGCAATCAGCCCCAGCATTTT. The chain uses TRBV19 and TRBJ1-5; TRBD1 is a possible D gene (5 bases). V was trimmed by 7 bases and J by 1 base, leaving 11 bases between them. The V gene's germline CDR1 is LNHDA and CDR2 SQIVND (reference sequence). The CDR3 contains 14 residues. The entire variable domain, with the rest obtained from reference TRBV19 and TRBJ1-5, is as follows: DGGITQSPKYLFRKEGQNVTLSCEQNLNHDAMYWYRQDPGQGLRLIYYSQIVNDFQKGDIAEGYSVSREKKESFPLTVTSAQKNPTAFYLCASTPTVSNQPQHFGDGTRLSIL.

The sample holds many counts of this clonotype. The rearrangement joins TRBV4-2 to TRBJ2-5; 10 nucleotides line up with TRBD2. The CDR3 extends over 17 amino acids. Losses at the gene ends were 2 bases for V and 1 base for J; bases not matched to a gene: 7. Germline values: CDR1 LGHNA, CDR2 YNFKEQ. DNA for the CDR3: TGTGCCAGCAGCCAATTCCCTAGCGGGAGTCCCCAAGAGACCCAGTACTTC. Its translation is CASSQFPSGSPQETQYF.

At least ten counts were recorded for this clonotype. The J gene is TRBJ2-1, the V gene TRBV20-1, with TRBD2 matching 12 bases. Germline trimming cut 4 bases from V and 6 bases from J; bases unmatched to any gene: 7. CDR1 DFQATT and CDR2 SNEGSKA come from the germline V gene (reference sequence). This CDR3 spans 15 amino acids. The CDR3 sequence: CSATLAGGPVNEQFF. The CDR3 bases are TGCAGTGCTACCCTAGCGGGAGGGCCTGTCAATGAGCAGTTCTTC.

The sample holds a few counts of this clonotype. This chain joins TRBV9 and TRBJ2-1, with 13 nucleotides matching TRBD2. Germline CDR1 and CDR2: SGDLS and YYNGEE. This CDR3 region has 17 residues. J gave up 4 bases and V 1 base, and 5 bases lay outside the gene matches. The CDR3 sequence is CASSVFEGLAGYNEQFF. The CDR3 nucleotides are TGTGCCAGCAGCGTATTTGAGGGACTAGCGGGGTACAATGAGCAGTTCTTC.

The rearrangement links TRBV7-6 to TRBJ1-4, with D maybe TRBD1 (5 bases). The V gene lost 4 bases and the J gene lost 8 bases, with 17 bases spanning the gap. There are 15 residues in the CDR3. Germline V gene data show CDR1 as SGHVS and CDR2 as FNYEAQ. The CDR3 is CASSSGQEFGEKLFF. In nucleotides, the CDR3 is TGTGCCAGCAGCTCCGGACAAGAATTCGGAGAAAAACTGTTTTTT.

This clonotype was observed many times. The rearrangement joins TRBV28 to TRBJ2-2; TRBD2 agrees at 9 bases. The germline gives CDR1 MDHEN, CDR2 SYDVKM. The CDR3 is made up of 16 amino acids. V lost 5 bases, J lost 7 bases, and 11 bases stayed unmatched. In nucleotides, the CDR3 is TGTGCCAGCAGTCCTTCTAGCGGGACTCCCCTCGGGGAGCTGTTTTTT. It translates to CASSPSSGTPLGELFF.